Listed below are T cell receptor beta chains from one sample, sequenced in a study of regulatory T cells in long-lasting Graves disease. From the multiplex PCR reads, TCRdb called clonotypes with MiXCR, one entry per CDR3 protein. In the table there are 550,000 to 600,000 distinct CDR3 sequences, 15% to 20% of which are singletons. The same sample was also studied in work on T cells in Graves' hyperthyroidism and ophthalmopathy.

The sequences come from peripheral blood mononuclear cells (PBMCs), collected at new diagnosis, from a patient treated with antithyroid drugs. The receptors come from a man younger than 35 with Graves disease. Both conserved end residues are part of each CDR3. D genes are given only for firm matches. The size entry is marked missing in some rows and otherwise reads once, few, many or a size class.

>TRBJ2-7|TRBD2|NA|TRBV20-1
TGCAGTCTTACGGGACTAGGAAACTACGAGCAGTACTTC
CSLTGLGNYEQYF
>TRBJ1-1|NA|few|TRBV29-1
TGCAGCACTCCCCCCCGGGGGGGGAACACTGAAGCTTTCTTT
CSTPPRGGNTEAFF
>TRBJ2-7|NA|many|TRBV20-1
TGCAGTGCTAGTGGGAGACAGGAACGTAAGGGGGAGCAGTACTTC
CSASGRQERKGEQYF
>TRBJ1-5|NA|few|TRBV5-6
TGTGCCAGCAGCTTGGCCGCCAGGGCCGGTCAGCCCCAGCATTTT
CASSLAARAGQPQHF
>TRBJ2-7|TRBD1|NA|TRBV5-4
TGTGCCAGCAGCCTGGGACAGGGGTCGACCTACGAGCAGTACTTC
CASSLGQGSTYEQYF
>TRBJ1-3|NA|NA|TRBV7-9
TGTGCCAGCAGCAGAGGACCGAACTCTGGAAACACCATATATTTT
CASSRGPNSGNTIYF
>TRBJ1-2|NA|many|TRBV12-3/TRBV12-4
TGTGCCAGCACCACAAGGACAGCGAACTATGGCTACACCTTC
CASTTRTANYGYTF
>TRBJ2-1|TRBD2|many|TRBV5-1
TGCGCCAGCAGCTCAGTGGCGGGAGGCTGGGTCGATGAGCAGTTCTTC
CASSSVAGGWVDEQFF
>TRBJ2-5|NA|many|TRBV18
TGTGCCAGCTCACCGGGGGCAGGGCAGGCGGAGACCCAGTACTTC
CASSPGAGQAETQYF
>TRBJ2-4|NA|few|TRBV4-1
TGCGCCAGCAGCCAAAGGGTTGCCAAAAACATTCAGTACTTC
CASSQRVAKNIQYF
>TRBJ1-1|NA|NA|TRBV20-1
TGCAGTGCTCCCACTATGAACACTGAAGCTTTCTTT
CSAPTMNTEAFF
>TRBJ1-5|NA|NA|TRBV19
TGTGCCAGTAGTCCGAGGACAGTTGGCAATCAGCCCCAGCATTTT
CASSPRTVGNQPQHF
>TRBJ2-7|TRBD1|NA|TRBV10-1
TGCGCCAGCAGCCCAGAGATGGGACAGGGGATCTACGAGCAGTACTTC
CASSPEMGQGIYEQYF
>TRBJ2-2|TRBD2|few|TRBV3-1
TGTGCCAGCAGCCAAGCCCTAGCGGGGAACACCGGGGAGCTGTTTTTT
CASSQALAGNTGELFF
>TRBJ2-7|TRBD1|once|TRBV5-1
TGCGCCAGCGGGGGAGACAGGGGCTACGAGCAGTACTTC
CASGGDRGYEQYF
>TRBJ2-7|TRBD1|many|TRBV29-1
TGCAGCGTTAAGGGAATAACAGGGGGCTCCTACGAGCAGTACTTC
CSVKGITGGSYEQYF
>TRBJ2-4|NA|NA|TRBV29-1
TGCAGCGTTGTGGGGGCTGAGGGACTCAATAACATTCAGTACTTC
CSVVGAEGLNNIQYF
>TRBJ1-3|NA|NA|TRBV18
TGTGCCAGCTCACCACCCTTCAAAACTAACTCTGGAAACACCATATATTTT
CASSPPFKTNSGNTIYF
>TRBJ1-1|NA|few|TRBV7-2
TGTGCCAGCAGCTTAAACAGGGAGGGCACTGAAGCTTTCTTT
CASSLNREGTEAFF
>TRBJ1-5|TRBD1|many|TRBV7-6
TGTGCCAGCAGTCCGGGACAGGGGGTATATAGCAATCAGCCCCAGCATTTT
CASSPGQGVYSNQPQHF
>TRBJ2-1|TRBD2|NA|TRBV7-3
TGTGCCAGCAGCTTCCGACTAGCGGGAGGTATCGCCTACAATGAGCAGTTCTTC
CASSFRLAGGIAYNEQFF
>TRBJ1-2|NA|many|TRBV20-1
TGCAGTGCTGGAGGTCCGTCCGGGACACGGGGCTACACCTTC
CSAGGPSGTRGYTF
>TRBJ2-5|NA|many|TRBV5-1
TGTGCCAGCAGCGGGACAGGACAAGAGACCCAGTACTTC
CASSGTGQETQYF
>TRBJ1-2|NA|many|TRBV29-1
TGCAGCGGAAGGGGAACTAACTATGGCTACACCTTC
CSGRGTNYGYTF
>TRBJ2-3|NA|many|TRBV12-3/TRBV12-4
TGTGCCAGCAGTTCGGGACCACAAGGGTACACAGATACGCAGTATTTT
CASSSGPQGYTDTQYF
>TRBJ2-1|TRBD2|NA|TRBV5-4
TGTGCCAGCAGCTTGACTAGCGAGGTGTTCTTC
CASSLTSEVFF
>TRBJ2-7|NA|few|TRBV2
TGTGCCAGCAGTGACTACAGGGACTACGAGCAGTACTTC
CASSDYRDYEQYF
>TRBJ2-1|TRBD1|many|TRBV27
TGTGCCAGCATTACCGGGACAGGGGGTAACAATGAGCAGTTCTTC
CASITGTGGNNEQFF
>TRBJ2-1|NA|many|TRBV20-1
TGCAGTGCTGGGAACCACGAGGTCGCCTACAATGAGCAGTTCTTC
CSAGNHEVAYNEQFF
>TRBJ2-6|TRBD1|NA|TRBV29-1
TGCAGCGATATTGACAGGGGGACTACCTCTGGGGCCAACGTCCTGACTTTC
CSDIDRGTTSGANVLTF
>TRBJ2-6|NA|NA|TRBV12-3/TRBV12-4
TGTGCCAGCGGACCTGGGAGGGCCAACGTCCTGACTTTC
CASGPGRANVLTF
>TRBJ2-4|TRBD1|many|TRBV2
TGTGCCAGCAGTCTGGGACAGGGGATTCACATTCAGTACTTC
CASSLGQGIHIQYF
>TRBJ2-1|TRBD2|NA|TRBV20-1
TGCAGTGCTAGAGATCTCTCCAGCGGGAGGGGGCTTGAGCAGTTCTTC
CSARDLSSGRGLEQFF
>TRBJ2-2|NA|few|TRBV2
TGTGCCAGCAGTGAAGTTTGGGGTACCGGGGAGCTGTTTTTT
CASSEVWGTGELFF
>TRBJ2-7|TRBD2|many|TRBV28
TGTGCCAGCAGTTCGGCGGGGGGTTACGAGCAGTACTTC
CASSSAGGYEQYF
>TRBJ1-4|NA|many|TRBV12-3/TRBV12-4
TGTGCCAGCAGTTTATGGCAGGTTAATGAAAAACTGTTTTTT
CASSLWQVNEKLFF
>TRBJ2-3|NA|few|TRBV12-3/TRBV12-4
TGTGCCAGCAGTTTGACACAAACCCTTCCCACAGATACGCAGTATTTT
CASSLTQTLPTDTQYF
>TRBJ2-1|NA|many|TRBV2
TGTGCCAGAGACGTCGGGACTTCCCCTCGGGATGAGCAGTTCTTC
CARDVGTSPRDEQFF
>TRBJ2-1|TRBD2|few|TRBV7-9
TGTGCCAGCAGCACCCTAAGCGGGGGAACCTACAATGAGCAGTTCTTC
CASSTLSGGTYNEQFF